This record looks at one T cell receptor (beta chain) sequence and its context. As processed by the authors: Reference gene primer amplification yielded estimated nucleated cell counts. Some clones are missing from TCRdb's copy, which holds only in-frame ones; the method was immunoSEQ multiplex PCR. V and J calls and clone size follow that table, whereas D and trimming were derived from the DNA. The sample has more than 100,000 clones, around 88% seen once; the top ten hold about 3.5%. V gave up 1 base and J gave up 6 bases, with 3 bases separating them. CDR3 length: 11 amino acids. The V gene's germline CDR1 is GTSNPN and CDR2 SVGIG (reference sequence). The sample comes from a study of blood T cell repertoires in COVID-19. Turning to the study itself: Spain, Italy and the United States supplied samples that represented acute and convalescent COVID-19. T cells, B-cell-depleted T cells, or PBMCs supplied cDNA or gDNA.

The rearrangement joins TRBV30 to TRBJ1-4; the D is unclear. This clonotype was obtained from a human donor in a cohort sampled during active COVID-19. Sequenced sample: peripheral blood. CDR3 coding DNA: TGTGCCTGGAGTGCCTATGAAAAACTGTTTTTT. Translated, it gives CAWSAYEKLFF. The whole variable domain, remainder taken from reference TRBV30 and TRBJ1-4, is SQTIHQWPATLVQPVGSPLSLECTVEGTSNPNLYWYRQAAGRGLQLLFYSVGIGQISSEVPQNLSASRPQDRQFILSSKKLLLSDSGFYLCAWSAYEKLFFGSGTQLSVL.